This TCR beta chain appears in the sequencing data of a study of blood T cell repertoires in COVID-19. Study summary: Sites across the United States, Italy and Spain contributed samples from acute and convalescent COVID-19. Sample material is recorded as cDNA or gDNA derived from T cells, B-cell-depleted T cells, or PBMCs.

Repertoires were generated with immunoSEQ multiplex PCR, while TCRdb's copy carries only in-frame clones and drops some. The data contain some 160,000 clones, around 90% of them singletons. Trimming at V came to 4 bases and at J to 5 bases, leaving 7 bases not matched to a gene. The germline V gene has CDR1 SGHDT and CDR2 YYEEEE. This CDR3 contains 14 residues. The specimen was peripheral blood. The sequence derives from a young man with acute or convalescent COVID-19. This rearrangement joins TRBV5-6 to TRBJ2-7; 9 positions agree with TRBD1. The CDR3 reads CASSLGTGIDEQYF. The CDR3 nucleotides read TGTGCCAGCAGCCTCGGGACAGGGATCGACGAGCAGTACTTC. Supplemented by reference TRBV5-6 and TRBJ2-7, the full variable domain reads DAGVTQSPTHLIKTRGQQVTLRCSPKSGHDTVSWYQQALGQGPQFIFQYYEEEERQRGNFPDRFSGHQFPNYSSELNVNALLLGDSALYLCASSLGTGIDEQYFGPGTRLTVT.